The clone carrying this T cell receptor beta chain was found once. The entry originates in a study of patients and donors after allogeneic stem cell transplantation. The CDR3 runs to 15 residues. Trimming removed 4 bases from V and 1 base from J, with 11 bases in between. Germline V lookup: CDR1 DFQATT, CDR2 SNEGSKA (reference sequence). TCRdb reanalysed the RT-PCR reads using MiXCR and keeps one entry per CDR3 protein. The data show about 960,000 distinct CDR3 sequences, with roughly 18% seen just once and 6% held by the top ten. The chain couples TRBV20-1 to TRBJ2-6; D is ambiguous. This clonotype was sampled from a human donor who was either an allogeneic HSCT recipient or a stem cell or donor lymphocyte infusion donor (not recorded which). It is not recorded whose cells these are; they may come from a transplant donor. Material: blood, either unsorted or a sorted T cell fraction (not recorded which). CDR3 nucleotides: TGCAGTGCTACTCCCAATCTATCTGGGGCCAACGTCCTGACTTTC. Encoded protein: CSATPNLSGANVLTF.